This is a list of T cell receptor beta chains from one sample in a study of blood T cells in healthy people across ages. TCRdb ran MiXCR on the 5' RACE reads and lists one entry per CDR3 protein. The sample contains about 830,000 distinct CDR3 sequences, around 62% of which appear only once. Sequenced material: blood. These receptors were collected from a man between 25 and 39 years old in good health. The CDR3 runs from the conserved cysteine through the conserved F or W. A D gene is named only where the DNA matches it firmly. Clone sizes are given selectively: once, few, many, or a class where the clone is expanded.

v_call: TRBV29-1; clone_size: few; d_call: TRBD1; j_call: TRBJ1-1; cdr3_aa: CSVEARQGVNTEAFF; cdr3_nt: TGCAGCGTTGAAGCGAGACAGGGGGTGAACACTGAAGCTTTCTTT
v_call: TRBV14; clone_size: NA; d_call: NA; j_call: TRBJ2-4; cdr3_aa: CASSQDASAGIQYF; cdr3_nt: TGTGCCAGCAGCCAAGACGCGTCGGCTGGCATTCAGTACTTC
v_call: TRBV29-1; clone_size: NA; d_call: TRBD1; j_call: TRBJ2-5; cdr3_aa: CSVFRGETQYF; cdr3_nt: TGCAGCGTTTTCAGGGGGGAGACCCAGTACTTC
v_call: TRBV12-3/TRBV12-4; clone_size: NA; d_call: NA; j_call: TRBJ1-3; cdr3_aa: CASSSSQGSSGNTIYF; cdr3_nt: TGTGCCAGCAGTTCGAGCCAGGGAAGCTCTGGAAACACCATATATTTT
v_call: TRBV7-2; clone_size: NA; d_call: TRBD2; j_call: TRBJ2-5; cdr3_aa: CASSHGGAPETQYF; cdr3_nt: TGTGCCAGCAGCCACGGGGGGGCCCCAGAGACCCAGTACTTC
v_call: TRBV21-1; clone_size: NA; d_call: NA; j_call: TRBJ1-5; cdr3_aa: CASSKLLLAHSNQPQHF; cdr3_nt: TGTGCCAGCAGCAAACTCTTACTAGCGCATAGCAATCAGCCCCAGCATTTT
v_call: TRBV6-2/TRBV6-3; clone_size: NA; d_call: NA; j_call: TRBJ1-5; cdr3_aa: CASRPGTENSNQPQHF; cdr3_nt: TGTGCCAGCAGGCCCGGGACTGAAAATAGCAATCAGCCCCAGCATTTT
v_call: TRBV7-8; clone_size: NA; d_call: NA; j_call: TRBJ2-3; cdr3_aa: CVSSLALGTFTDTQYF; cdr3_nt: TGTGTCAGCAGCTTAGCCCTAGGGACTTTCACAGATACGCAGTATTTT
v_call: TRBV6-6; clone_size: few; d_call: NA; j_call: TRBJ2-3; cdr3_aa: CASMEGTDTQYF; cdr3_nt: TGTGCCAGCATGGAGGGCACAGATACGCAGTATTTT
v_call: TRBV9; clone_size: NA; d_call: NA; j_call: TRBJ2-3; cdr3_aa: CASSVGTVGPDTQYF; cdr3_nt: TGTGCCAGCAGCGTAGGGACAGTAGGCCCAGATACGCAGTATTTT
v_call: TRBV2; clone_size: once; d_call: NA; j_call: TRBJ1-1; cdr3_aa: CASSEALTQMNTEAFF; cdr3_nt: TGTGCCAGCAGTGAAGCTCTGACCCAAATGAACACTGAAGCTTTCTTT
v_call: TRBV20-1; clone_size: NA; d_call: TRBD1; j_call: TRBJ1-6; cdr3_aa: CSARDRDSPQFYNSPLHF; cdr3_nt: TGCAGTGCTAGAGATAGGGACAGCCCGCAATTCTATAATTCACCCCTCCACTTT
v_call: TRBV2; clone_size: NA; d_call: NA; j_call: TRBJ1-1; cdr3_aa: CASRVGYGRNTEAFF; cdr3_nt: TGTGCCAGCAGAGTCGGGTATGGAAGGAACACTGAAGCTTTCTTT
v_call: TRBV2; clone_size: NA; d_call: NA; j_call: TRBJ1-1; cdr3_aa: CASGRMNTEAFF; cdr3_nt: TGTGCCAGCGGCCGGATGAACACTGAAGCTTTCTTT
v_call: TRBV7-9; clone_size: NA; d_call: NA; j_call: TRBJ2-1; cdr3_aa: CASSFRTASYNEQFF; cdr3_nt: TGTGCCAGCAGCTTCAGGACAGCTTCCTACAATGAGCAGTTCTTC
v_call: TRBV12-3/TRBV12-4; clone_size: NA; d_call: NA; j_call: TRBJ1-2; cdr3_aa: CASSIQREYGYTF; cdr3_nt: TGTGCCAGCAGCATTCAGAGGGAATATGGCTACACCTTC
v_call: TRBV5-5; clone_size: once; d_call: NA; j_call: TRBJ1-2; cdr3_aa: CASSLDEIGYTF; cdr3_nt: TGTGCCAGCAGCTTGGACGAGATTGGCTACACCTTC
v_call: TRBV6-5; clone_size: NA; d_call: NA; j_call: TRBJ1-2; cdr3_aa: CASSSSTVTRRGGYTF; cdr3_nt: TGTGCCAGCAGTTCTTCCACGGTTACGAGGAGAGGTGGCTACACCTTC
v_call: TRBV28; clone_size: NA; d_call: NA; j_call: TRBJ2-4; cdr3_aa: CASVAYWGEQYF; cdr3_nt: TGTGCCAGCGTTGCGTATTGGGGAGAGCAGTACTTC
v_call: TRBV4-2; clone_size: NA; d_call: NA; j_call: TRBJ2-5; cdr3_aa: CASSPGTTKTRYF; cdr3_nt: TGTGCCAGCAGTCCCGGGACAACGAAGACCCGGTACTTC
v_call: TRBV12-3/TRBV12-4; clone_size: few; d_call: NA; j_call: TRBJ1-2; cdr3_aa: CASSTDYGYTF; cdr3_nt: TGTGCCAGCTCCACGGACTATGGCTACACCTTC
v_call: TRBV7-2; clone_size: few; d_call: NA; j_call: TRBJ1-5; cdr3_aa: CASSLLGTWNQPQHF; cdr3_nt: TGTGCCAGCAGCTTATTAGGGACGTGGAATCAGCCCCAGCATTTT
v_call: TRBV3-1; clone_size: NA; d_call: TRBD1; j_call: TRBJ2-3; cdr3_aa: CASSETGGVDTQYF; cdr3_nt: TGTGCCAGCAGCGAAACAGGGGGCGTAGATACGCAGTATTTT
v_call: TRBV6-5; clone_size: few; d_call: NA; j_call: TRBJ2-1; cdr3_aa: CASTSVGEQFF; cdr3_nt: TGTGCCAGCACCTCGGTCGGTGAGCAGTTCTTC
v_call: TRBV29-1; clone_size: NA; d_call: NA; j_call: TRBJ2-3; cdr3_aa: CSVERLRLGDTQYF; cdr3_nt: TGCAGCGTTGAAAGGCTCCGCTTAGGAGATACGCAGTATTTT
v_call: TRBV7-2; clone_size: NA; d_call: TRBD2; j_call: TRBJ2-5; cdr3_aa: CASSRTSSLMETQYF; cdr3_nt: TGTGCCAGCAGTCGGACTAGCTCACTAATGGAGACCCAGTACTTC
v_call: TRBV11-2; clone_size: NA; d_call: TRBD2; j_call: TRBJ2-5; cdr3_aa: CASRHIAGKHETQYF; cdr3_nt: TGTGCCAGCAGGCATATAGCGGGGAAGCACGAGACCCAGTACTTC
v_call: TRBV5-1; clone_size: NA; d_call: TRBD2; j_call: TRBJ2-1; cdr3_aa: CASSATTSGVGNEQFF; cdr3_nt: TGCGCCAGCAGCGCTACTACTAGCGGGGTTGGAAATGAGCAGTTCTTC
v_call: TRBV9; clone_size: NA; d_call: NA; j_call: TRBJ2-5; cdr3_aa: CASSAPGDYLQETQYF; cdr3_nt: TGTGCCAGCAGCGCGCCAGGCGACTACCTCCAAGAGACCCAGTACTTC
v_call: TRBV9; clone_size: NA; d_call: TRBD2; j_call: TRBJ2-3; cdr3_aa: CASSSETSGGVDTQYF; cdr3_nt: TGTGCCAGCAGCTCCGAGACTAGCGGGGGGGTAGATACGCAGTATTTT
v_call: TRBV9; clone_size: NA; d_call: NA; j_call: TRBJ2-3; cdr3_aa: CASSLRAGRWTDTQYF; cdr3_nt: TGTGCCAGCAGCTTACGGGCGGGGCGCTGGACAGATACGCAGTATTTT
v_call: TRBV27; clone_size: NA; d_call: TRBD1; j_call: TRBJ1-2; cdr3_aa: CASSDGTGAGNYGYTF; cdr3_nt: TGTGCCAGCAGTGACGGGACAGGGGCCGGTAACTATGGCTACACCTTC
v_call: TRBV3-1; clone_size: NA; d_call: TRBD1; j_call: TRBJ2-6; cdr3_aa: CASSYGQGSSGANVLTF; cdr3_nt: TGTGCCAGCAGCTACGGACAGGGTAGCTCTGGGGCCAACGTCCTGACTTTC
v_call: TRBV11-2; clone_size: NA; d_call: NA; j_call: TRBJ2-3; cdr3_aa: CATDRAVSTDTQYF; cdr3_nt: TGTGCCACAGACCGGGCGGTGAGCACAGATACGCAGTATTTT
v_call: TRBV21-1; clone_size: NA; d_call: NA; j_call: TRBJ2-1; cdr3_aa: CASSGNRQRNSYNEQFF; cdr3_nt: TGTGCCAGCAGCGGGAATCGACAGCGAAACTCCTACAATGAGCAGTTCTTC
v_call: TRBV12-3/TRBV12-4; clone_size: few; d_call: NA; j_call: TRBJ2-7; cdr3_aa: CASSFGFDYEQYF; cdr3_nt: TGTGCCAGCAGTTTTGGGTTTGACTACGAGCAGTACTTC
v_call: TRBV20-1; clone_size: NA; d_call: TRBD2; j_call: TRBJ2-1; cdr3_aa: CSAGGSQSSYNEQFF; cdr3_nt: TGCAGTGCCGGGGGGTCCCAGAGCTCCTACAATGAGCAGTTCTTC
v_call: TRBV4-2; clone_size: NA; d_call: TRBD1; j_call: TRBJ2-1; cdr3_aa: CASSQDFGTANNEQFF; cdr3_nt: TGTGCCAGCAGCCAAGATTTCGGGACAGCCAACAATGAGCAGTTCTTC
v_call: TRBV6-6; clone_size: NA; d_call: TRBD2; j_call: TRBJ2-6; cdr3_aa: CASSYYLAGAGANVLTF; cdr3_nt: TGTGCCAGCAGTTACTACCTAGCGGGGGCTGGGGCCAACGTCCTGACTTTC
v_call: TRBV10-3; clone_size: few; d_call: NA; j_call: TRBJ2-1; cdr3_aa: CAISPGRLSDEQFF; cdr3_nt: TGTGCCATCAGTCCGGGACGGTTAAGCGATGAGCAGTTCTTC
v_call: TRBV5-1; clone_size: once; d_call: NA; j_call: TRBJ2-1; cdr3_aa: CASSFGGSAPRDEQFF; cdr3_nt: TGCGCCAGCAGCTTCGGGGGCTCGGCCCCTAGGGATGAGCAGTTCTTC